This T cell receptor beta chain was identified during a study of T cells in Graves' hyperthyroidism and ophthalmopathy. This clonotype came up a few times. A lack of ophthalmopathy progression within 18 months defined stable Graves' hyperthyroidism. There were TCR beta CDR3 regions amplified from RNA transcripts. Researchers ran a first-round RT-PCR on the TCR CDR3 using the HTBI primer set. TCRdb re-analysed the multiplex PCR reads in MiXCR, keeping a single row per CDR3 protein. Counted here are about 360,000 distinct CDR3 sequences, about 12% occurring once; the ten biggest clones make up 9.2%. Per germline, CDR1 MNHEY and CDR2 SVGEGT. With 0 bases clipped from V and 4 bases from J, the junction kept 10 bases outside the gene matches. The CDR3 has 18 amino acids.

The V gene is TRBV6-2 or TRBV6-3, the J gene TRBJ2-3; 10 bases are shared with TRBD2. The origin of this receptor is a woman between 18 and 29 years old with Graves' hyperthyroidism. Specimen: blood. CDR3 bases: TGTGCCAGCAGTTACTCGAGTGGGCTAGCGGGAGATCCAGATACGCAGTATTTT. It translates to CASSYSSGLAGDPDTQYF.